This T cell receptor beta chain was identified during a study of T cells in Graves' hyperthyroidism and ophthalmopathy. Amplification of TCR beta CDR3 regions used RNA as the template. Initially, a first-round RT-PCR of the TCR CDR3 employed the HTBI primer set. Each CDR3 protein gets one entry after TCRdb re-called the multiplex PCR reads with MiXCR. The table has a few hundred thousand distinct CDR3 sequences, 15% to 17% seen once. This clonotype was seen many times. The receptor comes from a woman aged 18-30 years with Graves' hyperthyroidism. Sequencing used blood.

The CDR3 sequence: CASSPGLAGAPYQETQYF. CDR3 DNA sequence: TGTGCCAGCAGCCCGGGACTAGCGGGGGCCCCGTACCAAGAGACCCAGTACTTC. The V call is TRBV7-9, the J call TRBJ2-5; TRBD2 agrees at 14 bases. The CDR3 is made up of 18 amino acids. V shed 5 bases, J shed 0 bases, and the junction held 8 bases outside the gene matches. Germline V lookup: CDR1 SEHNR, CDR2 FQNEAQ (reference sequence). Based on the CDR3 plus reference TRBV7-9 and TRBJ2-5, the full variable domain is DTGVSQNPRHKITKRGQNVTFRCDPISEHNRLYWYRQTLGQGPEFLTYFQNEAQLEKSRLLSDRFSAERPKGSFSTLEIQRTEQGDSAMYLCASSPGLAGAPYQETQYFGPGTRLLVL.